A selection of T cell receptor beta chains follows, all from one sample in a study of CXCR3-negative and CXCR3-positive naive CD8 T cells. TCRdb re-analyzed the 5' RACE reads; it lists each CDR3 protein once, without DNA. The listing records 35,000 to 45,000 distinct CDR3 sequences. The specimen was naive CXCR3- CD8+ T cells from blood. The receptors come from a human donor in good health. Some clones in this sample may be carry-over from other donors' samples. Both conserved end residues are part of each CDR3.

v_call	j_call	cdr3_aa
TRBV4-3	TRBJ2-2	CASSQYGRLTTGMNTGELFF
TRBV11-1	TRBJ2-7	CASSLTTGLAGDYEQYF
TRBV7-9	TRBJ1-1	CASSATGEFYTEAFF
TRBV12-3/TRBV12-4	TRBJ2-3	CASSFLASASTDTQYF
TRBV6-6	TRBJ2-3	CASSYSRLAGGDTQYF
TRBV20-1	TRBJ1-3	CSARTGNTIYF
TRBV6-4	TRBJ2-2	CASSDAGETGELFF
TRBV15	TRBJ1-1	CATSRDRLRGTEAFF
TRBV29-1	TRBJ2-3	CSEGNYRDTQYF
TRBV29-1	TRBJ1-1	CSVEGTEVNTEAFF
TRBV20-1	TRBJ2-7	CSAWTANSYEQYF
TRBV12-3/TRBV12-4	TRBJ1-1	CASSPWAPAGGMNTEAFF